This T cell receptor beta chain was captured by sequencing in a study of shared clonotypes between healthy human individuals. The overall study: Each donor contributed plates that comprised three CD4 naive, three CD4 memory, two CD8 naive and one CD8 memory. The study's findings and limits: Clonotype sharing among donors was thought likely to change with sequencing depth. Compared with clonotypes that all four donors shared, non-shared clonotypes had lower generation probabilities.

The repertoire was sequenced with immunoSEQ multiplex PCR; TCRdb's copy has only in-frame clones and lacks some. The sample carries roughly 2.1 million clones, 85% to 95% recorded once. CD45RO-negative cells were positively selected for CCR7, leaving out terminally differentiated effector memory CD45RA+ cells. Healthy HIV-negative adults with no recent acute infections or vaccinations were recruited as donors. V lost 5 bases and J lost 3, with 11 bases in between. Germline V CDR1 and CDR2: SQVTM, ANQGSEA. This CDR3 has 13 residues. This clone has only a few counts. Its antigen is still unknown. This sequence originates from a man between 18 and 29 years old in good health. Some clones in this sample may be carry-over from other donors' samples. The specimen sequenced was naive CD8+ T cells from PBMCs. The chain has TRBV29-1 and TRBJ1-5, with TRBD1 as a possible D gene (6 bases). The CDR3 bases are TGCAGCGTTTCCACAGGGTCCAATCAGCCCCAGCATTTT. Translated: CSVSTGSNQPQHF. The variable domain in full, completed from reference TRBV29-1 and TRBJ1-5, reads SAVISQKPSRDICQRGTSLTIQCQVDSQVTMMFWYRQQPGQSLTLIATANQGSEATYESGFVIDKFPISRPNLTFSTLTVSNMSPEDSSIYLCSVSTGSNQPQHFGDGTRLSIL.